This T cell receptor beta chain was identified in a study of OX40 agonist ivuxolimab in advanced cancers. The data were produced by immunoSEQ multiplex PCR, yet TCRdb's version contains in-frame clones alone and is incomplete. The sample shows 55,000 to 65,000 clones, approximately 90% of them seen only once. Study conclusions and caveats: Antigens targeted by the expanded peripheral T cells were not determined.

Germline-derived CDR1 and CDR2 are SGHRS and YFSETQ. The V and J ends lost 2 bases and 3 bases respectively, with 11 bases between them. The CDR3 has 14 residues. As for this clone: Its cognate antigen is unknown.

With autoimmune disease history or systemic immunosuppression, patients were excluded. The starting material was CD4+ or CD8+ T cells sorted from blood, obtained in a trial of the OX40 agonist ivuxolimab. The chain joins TRBV5-1 to TRBJ2-5, with D maybe TRBD1 (6 bases). The clonotype comes from an adult with an advanced solid tumor such as melanoma, head and neck, liver or kidney cancer. The CDR3 loop is CASSLRGLEETQYF. In DNA, the CDR3 is TGCGCCAGCAGCTTAAGGGGGTTGGAAGAGACCCAGTACTTC.